The rows below give T cell receptor beta chains drawn from one sample of a study of response to subunit inactivated influenza vaccine. MiXCR was run by TCRdb on the RT-PCR reads, yielding one entry per CDR3 protein. The table lists 400,000 to 650,000 distinct CDR3 sequences, 6% to 9% of them singletons. Here the sequenced sample was PBMCs from blood, taken roughly 24 months after vaccination. These TCRs come from a man between 50 and 69 years old who received an inactivated influenza vaccine. Each CDR3 is given with its conserved first and last residue. A D gene is named only where the DNA matches it firmly.

d_call: .
v_call: TRBV5-5
j_call: TRBJ1-5
cdr3_length: 13
cdr3_aa: CASSYENGQPQHF

d_call: .
v_call: TRBV6-2/TRBV6-3
j_call: TRBJ2-7
cdr3_length: 16
cdr3_aa: CASSYGSGSTSYEQYF

d_call: .
v_call: TRBV6-5
j_call: TRBJ2-5
cdr3_length: 10
cdr3_aa: CASKGETQYF

d_call: TRBD2
v_call: TRBV6-2/TRBV6-3
j_call: TRBJ2-7
cdr3_length: 15
cdr3_aa: CASSPTSGRFYEQYF

d_call: .
v_call: TRBV2
j_call: TRBJ1-2
cdr3_length: 12
cdr3_aa: CASKGGWDGYTF

d_call: TRBD2
v_call: TRBV4-2
j_call: TRBJ2-4
cdr3_length: 20
cdr3_aa: CASSQVQGVAGGETKNIQYF

d_call: .
v_call: TRBV9
j_call: TRBJ1-2
cdr3_length: 15
cdr3_aa: CASSGRSGANYGYTF

d_call: TRBD2
v_call: TRBV20-1
j_call: TRBJ2-5
cdr3_length: 16
cdr3_aa: CSARDAGRLAGETQYF

d_call: .
v_call: TRBV29-1
j_call: TRBJ1-4
cdr3_length: 13
cdr3_aa: CSVGGSGNEKLFF

d_call: TRBD1
v_call: TRBV12-3/TRBV12-4
j_call: TRBJ2-7
cdr3_length: 18
cdr3_aa: CASSPRTGGFRVTYEQYF

d_call: TRBD1
v_call: TRBV25-1
j_call: TRBJ1-4
cdr3_length: 13
cdr3_aa: CASAGGGGEKLFF

d_call: .
v_call: TRBV9
j_call: TRBJ1-1
cdr3_length: 14
cdr3_aa: CASSGLGMNTEAFF

d_call: .
v_call: TRBV6-2/TRBV6-3
j_call: TRBJ2-3
cdr3_length: 13
cdr3_aa: CASSPGVPDTQYF

d_call: TRBD1
v_call: TRBV15
j_call: TRBJ1-4
cdr3_length: 19
cdr3_aa: CATSRDLVWTGGDDEKLFF